This T cell receptor beta chain was recorded in a study of T cell clusters in autoimmune cytopenias. CDR3 length equals 13 residues. Germline V gene lookup returns CDR1 SGHKS and CDR2 YYEKEE (reference sequence). TRB was amplified by touch-down multiplex PCR, primer pools A and B combined. TCRdb derives one entry per CDR3 protein from the multiplex PCR reads, leaving out DNA. In total, the table holds some 12,000 distinct CDR3 sequences. Each sample's input was around 250 ng genomic DNA, roughly 40,000 genome equivalents. By frequency, this clonotype is medium-sized. The data also belong to a second study, concerning T cell repertoires in aging, cancer and after chemotherapy.

Sequencing used peripheral blood. This TCR was recovered from a human donor in good health. This rearrangement joins TRBV5-5 to TRBJ1-2; checking the TCRdb D call of TRBD1 is not possible without DNA. The chain's CDR3 is CASSLVQENGYTF.